This T cell receptor beta chain was recovered during a study of post-analysis software for immune sequencing data. Study context: Relapsing-remitting, secondary progressive and progressive-relapsing forms made up the multiple sclerosis disease courses. Study-wide results and limits: When the samples were clustered directly with F measure, those that had been prepared in the same batch showed strong co-clustering. Among 5 or 6 TRBV segments more frequent in patients than controls were TRBV5-6, TRBV5-1 and TRBV20-1.

This CDR3 region has 15 residues. Germline V lookup: CDR1 MNHEY, CDR2 SVGAGI. Points on this clonotype: As yet, its antigen is unknown. One end of the junction is discordant with germline, which a read error may explain.

Prepared TCR beta cDNA libraries contained unique molecular identifiers. TCRdb recomputed calls from the PCR reads with MiXCR, one row per CDR3 protein. The sample lists hundreds of thousands of distinct CDR3 sequences, 44% occurring once. The TCR comes from a girl aged 10 to 17 with multiple sclerosis. The rearrangement joins TRBV6-5 to TRBJ2-5, with a possible D match to TRBD1 (5 bases). The sample consisted of blood. This chain's CDR3 is CASSYSVNDPQEQYF. In DNA form, the CDR3 reads TGTGCCAGCAGCTACTCGGTCAACGACCCACAGGAGCAGTACTTC.